This paragraph covers one T cell receptor (beta chain) sequence. These data belong to a study of blood T cell repertoires in COVID-19. About the research overall: The study drew acute and convalescent COVID-19 samples from the United States, Italy and Spain.

Original analysis: From reference gene primer amplification, estimates of nucleated cell counts were derived. Method: immunoSEQ multiplex PCR; TCRdb's copy keeps in-frame clones and lacks some. From that table come the V and J calls and clone size; the DNA was used to work out D and trimming. The data show about 140,000 clones, around three quarters seen once. In germline, CDR1 is KGHSH, CDR2 LQKENI. Unmatched junction bases numbered 1, after V lost 3 bases and J lost 5 bases. The CDR3 length is 14 residues. The sequence was obtained from an elderly man with acute or convalescent COVID-19. The chain uses TRBV18 and TRBJ1-5; 10 bases are a match to TRBD1. Sample: peripheral blood. The CDR3 loop reads CASSPTGGDQPQHF. The CDR3 DNA follows: TGTGCCAGCTCACCGACAGGGGGCGATCAGCCCCAGCATTTT.